This TCR beta chain was observed in a study of CD8+ T cells in alopecia areata. Study details: The study gave tofacitinib for 6 to 18 months, then 6 months off drug. Study-wide points: Lesional scalp, notably in alopecia totalis/universalis, had clonality above that of normal scalp.

Peripheral blood and lesional scalp punch biopsies were taken from alopecia areata patients. CDR1 is LNHDA and CDR2 is SQIVND in the germline V gene (reference sequence). The CDR3 runs 17 residues. V gave up 6 bases and J gave up 2 bases; unmatched junction bases: 13. A remark on this clone: Its antigen is unidentified.

As the sequencing template, cDNA was produced by extracting RNA and reverse transcribing it. Generated by immunoSEQ multiplex PCR, the TCRdb table keeps only in-frame clones and is missing some. This sample has hundreds of thousands of clones, with roughly 69% found just once. Sequenced here: CD4+ T cells sorted from blood, sampled at week 0. The source is a human donor with alopecia areata. This sequence joins TRBV19 and TRBJ2-1; 7 nucleotides line up with TRBD2. The CDR3 loop reads CASRTLPVGGAYNEQFF. DNA of the CDR3: TGTGCCAGTAGAACACTCCCAGTGGGGGGGGCCTACAATGAGCAGTTCTTC.